This TCR beta chain was sequenced for a study of blood T cell repertoires in COVID-19. At the level of the study: Sites across the United States, Italy and Spain contributed samples from acute and convalescent COVID-19. T cells, B-cell-depleted T cells, or PBMCs supplied cDNA or gDNA.

This clone was found once. Germline CDR1 LNHDA, CDR2 SQIVND (reference sequence). This CDR3 contains 15 residues. Trimming pared 5 bases from V and 0 bases from J, leaving 14 bases between. In the original processing: Amplified reference gene primers provided the basis for estimating nucleated cell counts. The method was immunoSEQ multiplex PCR; TCRdb's version includes in-frame clones alone and lacks a portion of them. V, J and clone size are those of that table, while D and trimming were read from the DNA. The sample has 70,000 to 85,000 clones, approximately 86% seen once. The receptor was derived from a woman aged 45-59 years with active or convalescent COVID-19. The sequencing input was peripheral blood. The J gene is TRBJ2-7, the V gene TRBV19, with D perhaps TRBD2 (5 bases). CDR3 sequence reads: CASSRGQTYSYEQYF. DNA for the CDR3: TGTGCCAGTAGTCGAGGGCAGACTTACTCCTACGAGCAGTACTTC.